This record covers a single TCR beta chain. The PCR employed 60 Vbeta primers together with 13 Jbeta primers. The repertoire was sequenced with immunoSEQ multiplex PCR; TCRdb's copy has only in-frame clones and lacks some. The data show 200,000 to 250,000 clones, around 83% seen once. The record originates from a study of cytomegalovirus exposure and HLA in healthy donors. CDR3 size: 18 residues. V lost 4 bases to trimming and J lost 0 bases; unmatched junction nucleotides: 9. Germline loops: CDR1 MNHNS, CDR2 SASEGT. This chain uses TRBV6-1 with TRBJ1-5, with TRBD1 matching over 10 bases. Sequencing was done on a sample of PBMCs. The receptor's source is a woman in her forties or fifties in good health and CMV-seropositive. CDR3 DNA sequence: TGTGCCAGCAGTGCCCCGGGACAGGGGACTTATAGCAATCAGCCCCAGCATTTT. Translating it yields CASSAPGQGTYSNQPQHF.